This T cell receptor (beta chain) was identified in a study of T cell changes during pregnancy in multiple sclerosis. Trimming shortened V by 0 bases and J by 5 bases, and 13 bases separated the two germline ends. The CDR3 consists of 15 residues. Germline assignment: CDR1 MNHEY and CDR2 SVGAGI. The data were produced by immunoSEQ multiplex PCR, yet TCRdb's version contains in-frame clones alone and is incomplete. The sample shows tens of thousands of clones, 89% of them seen only once. This chain connects TRBV6-5 to TRBJ2-5; weak D call: TRBD2 (5 bases). The sample was CD4+ T cells from peripheral blood mononuclear cells, taken in the first trimester of pregnancy. This TCR derives from a female donor with multiple sclerosis, enrolled in a pregnancy study. CDR3 sequence reads: CASSYSSSGWETQYF. Written as DNA, the CDR3 is TGTGCCAGCAGTTACTCTTCCAGCGGCTGGGAGACCCAGTACTTC.